This T cell receptor (beta chain) was found in a study of T cell responses to AZD1222 COVID-19 vaccine. The CDR3 consists of 17 residues. J was trimmed by 0 bases and V by 3 bases; bases with no gene match: 9. The germline V gene encodes CDR1 MDHEN and CDR2 SYDVKM. Repertoires were generated with immunoSEQ multiplex PCR, while TCRdb's copy carries only in-frame clones and drops some. The sample includes approximately 150,000 clones, around 89% of them seen just once. This clone was seen a handful of times. Its specificity is not known. Findings and caveats of the study: Recipients of two AZD1222 doses showed rising Spike-specific TCR breadth and depth. CD4 TCRs associated with vaccination spanned spike, dominating at 160-218 and 743-854. White British people made up most donors, females outnumbered males, and clonal diversity was possibly underestimated. Seropositive status at baseline applied to only 5 or 6 AZD1222 recipients.

The source of this sequence is an adult in good health. The J gene is TRBJ1-2, the V gene TRBV28, with 8 bases aligning to TRBD1. The sequences come from peripheral blood, collected on day 0 of AZD1222 vaccination. The DNA of the CDR3 is TGTGCCAGCAGTTTCGAGGGCAGGGGGCTAGCTAACTATGGCTACACCTTC. This codes for CASSFEGRGLANYGYTF.